This TCR beta chain derives from a study of T cell responses to AZD1222 COVID-19 vaccine. Study observations and caveats: Spike-specific TCR breadth rose after two AZD1222 doses, and depth rose as well. Baseline serology detected seropositivity in only 6 or 7 AZD1222 recipients. CD4 TCRs associated with vaccination spanned spike, dominating at 160-218 and 743-854. Among the donors, most were white British and more were female, and clonal diversity was possibly underestimated.

As regards this clone: Its antigen is still unknown.

The data were produced by immunoSEQ multiplex PCR, yet TCRdb's version contains in-frame clones alone and is incomplete. The top ten hold about 1.5% of the sample, which has around 220,000 clones, around 94% seen once. V was clipped by 1 base and J by 0 bases, with 13 bases between them. CDR1 and CDR2 from the germline V gene are SEHNR and FQNEAQ (reference sequence). The CDR3 is 18 amino acids. This receptor was obtained from an adult who received the MenACWY meningococcal vaccine as a control. The chain has TRBV7-9 and TRBJ2-6; tentative D call: TRBD1 (6 bases). The starting material was peripheral blood, obtained 28 days after the second dose of the MenACWY control vaccine. The CDR3 DNA is TGTGCCAGCAGCTTAGGCCCAGGGGTGGGCTCTGGGGCCAACGTCCTGACTTTC. This encodes CASSLGPGVGSGANVLTF.